These 30 T cell receptor beta chains were sequenced from one sample in a study of shared clonotypes between healthy human individuals. Only in-frame clones appear in the TCRdb table, and some are missing; sequencing was by immunoSEQ multiplex PCR. The sample lists roughly 450,000 clones; about four fifths were seen once. Sequenced: PBMCs. Receptor source: a woman between 40 and 50 years old in good health. Some clones in this sample may be carry-over from other donors' samples.

The chain is built from TRBV7-2 and TRBJ2-1; TRBD2 matches at 14 bases. CDR1 is SGHTA and CDR2 is FQGNSA in the germline V gene. This CDR3 spans 18 amino acids. Germline trimming cut 4 bases from V and 4 bases from J; bases unmatched to any gene: 9. The CDR3 sequence is CASSSRLAGGPGYNEQFF. As DNA, the CDR3 is TGTGCCAGCAGCTCAAGACTAGCGGGAGGGCCGGGGTACAATGAGCAGTTCTTC. Together with reference TRBV7-2 and TRBJ2-1, the CDR3 gives the full variable domain: GAGVSQSPSNKVTEKGKDVELRCDPISGHTALYWYRQSLGQGLEFLIYFQGNSAPDKSGLPSDRFSAERTGGSVSTLTIQRTQQEDSAVYLCASSSRLAGGPGYNEQFFGPGTRLTVL.

The chain is built from TRBV5-6 and TRBJ2-2, with TRBD2 identical over 9 bases. The ends lost 4 bases at V and 4 bases at J; junction bases unmatched: 5. The CDR3 has 15 residues. CDR1 SGHDT and CDR2 YYEEEE come from the germline V gene. The CDR3 loop reads CASSPSGTFTGELFF. CDR3 nucleotides: TGTGCCAGCAGCCCTAGCGGGACGTTCACCGGGGAGCTGTTTTTT.

The chain links TRBV19 to TRBJ2-7; TRBD1 agrees at 9 bases. The germline V gene has CDR1 LNHDA and CDR2 SQIVND (reference sequence). There are 15 residues in the CDR3. Unmatched junction bases numbered 13, after V lost 6 bases and J lost 7 bases. CDR3 in DNA: TGTGCCAGTAGCCGAGGGGGACAGGGTTTATTTGAGCAGTACTTC. This codes for CASSRGGQGLFEQYF.

CDR3 loop: CASSSGLAGGGEQFF. The CDR3 nucleotides are TGTGCCAGCAGCTCGGGACTAGCGGGAGGTGGTGAGCAGTTCTTC. This chain joins TRBV7-3 and TRBJ2-1; 15 bases match TRBD2. Unmatched junction bases numbered 4, after V lost 4 bases and J lost 9 bases. Germline CDR1 reads SGHTA; CDR2 reads FQGTGA. CDR3 length equals 15 residues.

The CDR3 spells CATSEGQGGEKLFF. CDR3 sequence (DNA): TGTGCCACCTCAGAGGGGCAGGGTGGGGAAAAACTGTTTTTT. The chain carries TRBV15 and TRBJ1-4; TRBD1 is a possible D gene (5 bases). V was pared by 8 bases and J by 8 bases, with 18 bases between. Germline lookup yields CDR1 LNHNV and CDR2 YYDKDF (reference sequence). The CDR3 contains 14 residues.

This clone was counted between two and nine times. This chain joins TRBV30 and TRBJ1-3; D unclear. V was clipped by 0 bases and J by 1 base, with 4 bases between them. This CDR3 is 13 amino acids long. Germline CDR1 reads GTSNPN; CDR2 reads SVGIG (reference sequence). The DNA of the CDR3 is TGTGCCTGGAGTGTGCAGTCTGGAAACACCATATATTTT. Translated: CAWSVQSGNTIYF.

The chain joins TRBV19 to TRBJ1-5; D unresolved. The CDR3 covers 13 residues. V was cut by 5 bases and J by 5 bases, with 10 bases left in between. Germline loops: CDR1 LNHDA, CDR2 SQIVND (reference sequence). CDR3 in amino acids: CASSPRTHQPQHF. CDR3 nucleotides: TGTGCCAGTAGTCCCCGGACGCATCAGCCCCAGCATTTT.

V is TRBV6-1 and J is TRBJ2-7, with D perhaps TRBD1 or TRBD2 (5 bases each). The V gene's germline CDR1 is MNHNS and CDR2 SASEGT. V was shortened by 5 bases and J by 3 bases, with 14 bases between the two germline ends. The CDR3 contains 14 residues. CDR3 nucleotide sequence: TGTGCCAGCAGTACTTTCGGGGCGGGCTACGAGCAGTACTTC. As protein: CASSTFGAGYEQYF.

The chain joins TRBV10-3 to TRBJ1-3; D unresolved. The V end lost 3 bases, the J end lost 4 bases, and 7 bases lay between the germline ends. Looked up from germline, CDR1 is ENHRY and CDR2 is SYGVKD. The CDR3 runs to 13 residues. In DNA form, the CDR3 reads TGTGCCATCAGTGATGGCAGCGGAAACACCATATATTTT. Protein: CAISDGSGNTIYF.

The chain joins TRBV11-3 to TRBJ2-3; 8 bases fit TRBD2. The ends lost 5 bases at V and 6 bases at J; junction bases unmatched: 7. The CDR3 consists of 14 residues. Germline values: CDR1 SGHNT, CDR2 YENEEA. As DNA, the CDR3 is TGTGCCAGCAGCGAAGCGGGAGCGGGGGATACGCAGTATTTT. This sequence encodes CASSEAGAGDTQYF.

The J gene is TRBJ2-5, the V gene TRBV29-1, with TRBD2 matching over 12 bases. Gene TRBJ2-7 matches the end of the DNA better, so the J call may be wrong. The V gene's germline CDR1 is SQVTM and CDR2 ANQGSEA. The CDR3 has 13 residues. This chain's CDR3 is CSVALAGGLEQYF. As DNA, the CDR3 is TGCAGCGTTGCGCTAGCGGGAGGGCTCGAGCAGTACTTC.

The rearrangement links TRBV7-9 to TRBJ2-5; weak D call: TRBD2 (5 bases). The CDR3 has 13 residues. CDR1 and CDR2 (germline): SEHNR, FQNEAQ (reference sequence). V lost 1 base and J lost 5, with 8 bases in between. CDR3 bases: TGTGCCAGCAGCTTAGAAACGGGGGAGACCCAGTACTTC. Its translation: CASSLETGETQYF. The full variable domain, rest sourced from reference TRBV7-9 and TRBJ2-5, is DTGVSQNPRHKITKRGQNVTFRCDPISEHNRLYWYRQTLGQGPEFLTYFQNEAQLEKSRLLSDRFSAERPKGSFSTLEIQRTEQGDSAMYLCASSLETGETQYFGPGTRLLVL.

The J gene is TRBJ2-1, the V gene TRBV7-3; D is unclear. The CDR3 runs to 15 residues. Germline V CDR1 and CDR2: SGHTA, FQGTGA. Trimming removed 4 bases at V and 6 bases at J, with 16 bases between. The CDR3 nucleotides are TGTGCCAGCAGCTCAGGACCCAGTTCTGCCAATGAGCAGTTCTTC. Translated: CASSSGPSSANEQFF.

For the CDR3, the DNA is TGTGCCAGCAGCCCGGTGGGACAGGGGGCCTATGGCTACACCTTC. It is translated as CASSPVGQGAYGYTF. This chain joins TRBV7-9 and TRBJ1-2; 12 nucleotides agree with TRBD1. The CDR3 is 15 residues long. Trimming took 5 bases from V and 4 from J; bases not matched to a gene: 5. CDR1 and CDR2 from the germline V gene are SEHNR and FQNEAQ (reference sequence).

V and J are TRBV4-2 and TRBJ2-7; the D is unclear. The V end lost 0 bases, the J end lost 3 bases, and 12 bases lay between the germline ends. CDR3 length: 15 residues. CDR1 is LGHNA, CDR2 YNFKEQ, per germline. CDR3 sequence (DNA): TGTGCCAGCAGCCAAGATGCCCCATCGGGCTACGAGCAGTACTTC. This translates into CASSQDAPSGYEQYF.

This clone was seen a single time. The CDR3 region has the DNA TGTGCCAGCAGGGGGACTAGCGGGGGTAGCACAGATACGCAGTATTTT. This codes for CASRGTSGGSTDTQYF. J is TRBJ2-3 and V is TRBV7-9; 14 nucleotides line up with TRBD2. The CDR3 contains 16 residues. Germline V gene lookup returns CDR1 SEHNR and CDR2 FQNEAQ (reference sequence). Trimming cost V 6 bases and J 0 bases; bases outside gene matches: 2.

The chain links TRBV25-1 to TRBJ1-5; TRBD1 matches at 9 bases. Germline trimming cut 3 bases from V and 6 bases from J; bases unmatched to any gene: 12. The CDR3 runs 17 residues. From germline, CDR1 is MGHDK and CDR2 SYGVNS. The CDR3, as DNA: TGTGCCAGCAGTGATTCCTACGCGACAGGGGGTTGTCAGCCCCAGCATTTT. Translated: CASSDSYATGGCQPQHF.

This clone was seen at least ten times. This rearrangement joins TRBV7-3 to TRBJ1-1; 7 bases line up with TRBD1. The germline V gene encodes CDR1 SGHTA and CDR2 FQGTGA. Trimming cost V 5 bases and J 7 bases; bases outside gene matches: 4. The CDR3 is 12 amino acids. The CDR3 loop is CASSPDRVEAFF. Written as DNA, the CDR3 is TGTGCCAGCAGCCCCGACAGGGTTGAAGCTTTCTTT.

This clone was observed a few times. The chain is built from TRBV29-1 and TRBJ2-1; the match to TRBD2 covers 15 bases. The ends lost 3 bases at V and 8 bases at J; junction bases unmatched: 2. Germline lookup yields CDR1 SQVTM and CDR2 ANQGSEA. The CDR3 runs 14 residues. The CDR3 nucleotides are TGCAGCGTTGACGGGACTAGCGGGAGGTATGAGCAGTTCTTC. Translation: CSVDGTSGRYEQFF.

The chain recombines TRBV7-2 with TRBJ1-1; the D gene is possibly TRBD1 (5 bases). The germline V gene encodes CDR1 SGHTA and CDR2 FQGNSA. The V gene lost 2 bases and the J gene lost 1 base, with 11 bases spanning the gap. The CDR3 totals 15 residues. CDR3 sequence reads: CASSLYAGKNTEAFF. CDR3 nucleotides: TGTGCCAGCAGCTTATATGCAGGGAAGAACACTGAAGCTTTCTTT.

The rearrangement uses TRBV25-1 and TRBJ2-3, with 8 bases that match TRBD2. Germline trimming cut 1 base from V and 4 bases from J; bases unmatched to any gene: 10. The CDR3 length is 17 residues. Looked up from germline, CDR1 is MGHDK and CDR2 is SYGVNS. CDR3 protein: CASSESPGREGSDTQYF. Written as DNA, the CDR3 is TGTGCCAGCAGTGAATCCCCTGGCCGGGAGGGCTCAGATACGCAGTATTTT.

The rearrangement uses TRBV2 and TRBJ2-1; 8 nucleotides agree with TRBD1. The junction had 12 bases not matched to a gene; V was cut back by 6 bases and J by 8 bases. The CDR3 runs to 15 residues. The V gene's germline CDR1 is SNHLY and CDR2 FYNNEI. CDR3 residues: CASSGFGQGGDEQFF. The CDR3 coding sequence is TGTGCCAGCAGCGGGTTCGGACAGGGAGGAGATGAGCAGTTCTTC. Using reference TRBV2 and TRBJ2-1 for the parts outside the CDR3, the full variable domain is EPEVTQTPSHQVTQMGQEVILRCVPISNHLYFYWYRQILGQKVEFLVSFYNNEISEKSEIFDDQFSVERPDGSNFTLKIRSTKLEDSAMYFCASSGFGQGGDEQFFGPGTRLTVL.

This clone has a handful of counts. The chain employs TRBV5-1 and TRBJ2-5, with 13 bases identical to TRBD2. Germline lookup yields CDR1 SGHRS and CDR2 YFSETQ. Trimming removed 4 bases from V and 11 bases from J; junction bases left unmatched: 8. This CDR3 has 14 residues. The CDR3 sequence: CASSTSGRAREQYF. Here the CDR3 DNA reads TGCGCCAGCAGCACTAGCGGGAGGGCCAGGGAGCAGTACTTC.

The CDR3 region has the DNA TGTGCCTGGAGTGTAGGCCTAGCAAACGAGCAGTACTTC. It codes for CAWSVGLANEQYF. The chain joins TRBV30 to TRBJ2-7, with a possible D match to TRBD2 (5 bases). This CDR3 contains 13 residues. V was cut by 0 bases and J by 5 bases, with 11 bases left in between. Per the germline V gene, CDR1 is GTSNPN and CDR2 is SVGIG (reference sequence).

This chain links TRBV2 with TRBJ2-5; D tentatively reads TRBD1 or TRBD2 (5 bases each). The end of the DNA fits TRBJ2-7 better, so the J call may be wrong. This CDR3 comprises 14 residues. In germline, CDR1 is SNHLY, CDR2 FYNNEI. The CDR3 is CASRGDHNPYEQYF. In DNA, the CDR3 is TGTGCCAGCAGGGGGGACCACAATCCCTACGAGCAGTACTTC.

The rearrangement joins TRBV19 to TRBJ2-6, with D perhaps matching TRBD1 or TRBD2 (5 bases each). Trimming removed 10 bases from V and 3 bases from J, with 10 bases in between. Germline CDR1 and CDR2: LNHDA and SQIVND (reference sequence). The CDR3 has 13 residues. Written as DNA, the CDR3 is TGTGCCACCAGGGCGGGTGGGGCCAACGTCCTGACTTTC. The encoded protein is CATRAGGANVLTF.

V gene TRBV10-3 combines with J gene TRBJ2-1; 10 bases map to TRBD1. V shed 7 bases and J 5 bases; nucleotides not matched to a gene: 5. The CDR3 covers 14 residues. The V gene's germline CDR1 is ENHRY and CDR2 SYGVKD. This CDR3 reads CAIKTGTGDNEQFF. The CDR3 DNA sequence: TGTGCCATCAAAACTGGGACAGGGGACAATGAGCAGTTCTTC.

The chain joins TRBV7-8 to TRBJ2-2; 12 bases fit TRBD1. The germline V gene has CDR1 SGHVS and CDR2 FQNEAQ. The junction had 9 bases not matched to a gene; V was cut back by 6 bases and J by 7 bases. The CDR3 consists of 16 residues. The CDR3 DNA reads as TGTGCCAGCAGACCCGGGACAGGGGGCGGAGGCGGGGAGCTGTTTTTT. Translated, it gives CASRPGTGGGGGELFF.

The chain carries TRBV7-9 and TRBJ2-7; 12 nucleotides line up with TRBD1. This CDR3 has 15 amino acids. Germline loops: CDR1 SEHNR, CDR2 FQNEAQ (reference sequence). Trimming removed 5 bases from V and 2 bases from J; junction bases left unmatched: 4. As DNA, the CDR3 is TGTGCCAGCAGCCCGGGACAGGGGGCCCCCTACGAGCAGTACTTC. It yields the protein CASSPGQGAPYEQYF.

This chain links TRBV4-3 with TRBJ2-3; 12 bases match TRBD2. V was clipped by 4 bases and J by 0 bases; unmatched bases: 2. The CDR3 is 16 residues long. CDR1 is LGHNA, CDR2 YSLEER, per germline. The CDR3 loop reads CASSLGTSGSTDTQYF. The DNA for the CDR3 is TGCGCCAGCAGCCTAGGGACTAGCGGGAGCACAGATACGCAGTATTTT.